This T cell receptor (beta chain) originates from a study of Ad26.COV2.S vaccination and SARS-CoV-2 variants. Treatment noted: around 19 received Ad26.COV2.S at low or high dose, single or two shots; about 5 received placebo; per-sample allocation not given. Specimens were obtained on day 63 following the first vaccine or placebo injection. The individual, an adult aged 18-55 years, was a donor in Boston. Using immunoSEQ multiplex PCR, the repertoire was profiled, and TCRdb retains in-frame clones only, with some absent. The top ten clones hold less than 3.5% of a sample with some 270,000 clones, about 83% of them seen once. The CDR3 has 16 residues. V lost 1 base, J lost 2 bases, and 12 bases lay in between. Per the germline V gene, CDR1 is SGHTA and CDR2 is FQGTGA. Findings and caveats of the study: Marked by substantial breadth, spike-specific CD8+ and CD4+ T cell responses were reportedly seen after vaccination. An underestimation of total T cell responses may have resulted from the TCR breadth and depth analyses. Greater spike-specific TCR breadth was seen in vaccine recipients than in placebo recipients.

As for this clone: Its antigen is unidentified.

The source is a person between 18 and 60 years old who received the Ad26.COV2.S COVID-19 vaccine or a placebo. V and J are TRBV7-3 and TRBJ2-1; TRBD1 might be the D (6 bases). The sample in question was peripheral blood, obtained in a trial of Ad26.COV2.S vaccine versus placebo. The CDR3 sequence: CASSLRQDSPYNEQFF. CDR3 in DNA: TGTGCCAGCAGCTTAAGGCAGGACAGCCCCTACAATGAGCAGTTCTTC.